This T cell receptor (beta chain) was documented in a study of blood T cell repertoires in COVID-19 (dated by TCRdb to the early 2020s). Background for the entire study: Samples covering the acute and convalescent phases of COVID-19 were provided by collaborators in the United States, Italy and Spain. The prospective study material was composed of cDNA or gDNA derived from T cells, B-cell-depleted T cells, or PBMCs. Subjects who had been exposed to COVID-19, were actively infected with it, or had recovered from it provided the deeply sampled blood TCRbeta repertoires that made up the dataset. The repertoires were released in a freely available public database meant as a resource for research on the immune response to SARS-CoV-2. Samples came from the ongoing ImmuneRACE study (first 160 participants) plus 1,254 subjects from 6 global collaborators. The sample metadata nearly always contained a de-identified subject ID, COVID-19 status, age in years and sex. HLA class I and class II types, where available, came from metadata supplied by the sample provider rather than from assay-based typing.

Including the terminal cysteine and phenylalanine, the CDR3 comprises 16 residues. CDR3 DNA is the only sequence kept; it has 48 bases, read in frame from the first base. According to the germline V gene, CDR1 reads MDHEN and CDR2 reads SYDVKM. After removal of 3 bases from V and 3 bases from J, the junction retains 7 bases not matched to a gene. Each collaborating institution followed its own protocols to collect whole blood in K2EDTA tubes. For TCRbeta analysis, collaborators shipped samples in one of three forms: frozen whole blood, isolated PBMCs, or DNA extracted from either of those sample types. Study-wide conclusions, independent of this receptor: The quantity of clinical and demographic metadata differed by source and by participant and was supplied without curation.

Details on this clone: The specificity of this receptor is unknown. Base qualities are not at hand, and no much larger clone is one base apart.

The immunoSEQ Assay, a bias-controlled multiplex PCR, was used to amplify TCRbeta CDR3 regions from genomic DNA. As for the original processing: The number of nucleated cells in each sample was estimated from the amplification of reference gene primers within the assay. Sequence reads were collapsed and filtered to measure the absolute abundance of every unique TCRbeta CDR3 rearrangement. For each sample, productive Simpson clonality was calculated as the square root of Simpson's diversity index across productive rearrangements. The table comes from immuneACCESS by way of TCRdb, which keeps in-frame sequences with V and J called. Part of the clones is missing from these tables; in studies checked, under half for an unresolved V gene and the rest for unknown reasons. The V and J calls and clone size were taken over from that table, and D and trimming were inferred from the DNA. For this sample the table gives 140,000 to 150,000 clones, of which approximately 80% were detected only once. 10% to 15% of the sample goes to the ten largest clones.

The source material was peripheral blood. This chain is built from TRBV28 and TRBJ2-3; 9 bases in the middle match TRBD1. This sequence was found in a man aged 55 to 69 with active or convalescent COVID-19. The DNA is TGTGCCAGCAGTTTTCGTGGACAGGGGAGAACAGATACGCAGTATTTT. Its coded protein is CASSFRGQGRTDTQYF.